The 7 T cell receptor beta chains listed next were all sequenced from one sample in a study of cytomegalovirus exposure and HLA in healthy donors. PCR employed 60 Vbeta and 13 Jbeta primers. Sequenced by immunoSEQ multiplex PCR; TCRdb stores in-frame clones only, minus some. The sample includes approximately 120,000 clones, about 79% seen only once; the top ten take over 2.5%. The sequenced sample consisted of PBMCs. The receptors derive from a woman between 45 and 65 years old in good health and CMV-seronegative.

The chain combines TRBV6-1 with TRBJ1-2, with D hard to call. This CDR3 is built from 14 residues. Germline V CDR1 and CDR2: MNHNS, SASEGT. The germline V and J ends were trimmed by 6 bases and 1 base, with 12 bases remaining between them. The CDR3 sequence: CASSGTLSNYGYTF. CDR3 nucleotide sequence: TGTGCCAGCAGCGGTACCCTAAGTAACTATGGCTACACCTTC.

CDR3: CAISELPRTEAFF. For the CDR3, the DNA is TGTGCCATCAGTGAGCTCCCCCGCACTGAAGCTTTCTTT. This sequence joins TRBV10-3 and TRBJ1-1; D call uncertain. CDR3 length: 13 amino acids. V was shortened by 2 bases and J by 4 bases, with 8 bases between the two germline ends. Per germline, CDR1 ENHRY and CDR2 SYGVKD.

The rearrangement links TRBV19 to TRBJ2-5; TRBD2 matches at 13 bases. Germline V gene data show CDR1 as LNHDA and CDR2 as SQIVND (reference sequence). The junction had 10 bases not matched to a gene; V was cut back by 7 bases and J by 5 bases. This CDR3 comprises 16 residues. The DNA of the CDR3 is TGTGCCAGTACCAAAGCGGGACTAGCGGGAATGGAGACCCAGTACTTC. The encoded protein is CASTKAGLAGMETQYF.

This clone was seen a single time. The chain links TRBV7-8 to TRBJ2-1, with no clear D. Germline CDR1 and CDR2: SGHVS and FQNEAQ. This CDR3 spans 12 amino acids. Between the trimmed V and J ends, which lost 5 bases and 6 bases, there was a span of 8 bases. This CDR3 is CASSLELNEQFF. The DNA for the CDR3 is TGTGCCAGCAGCCTGGAGCTCAATGAGCAGTTCTTC.

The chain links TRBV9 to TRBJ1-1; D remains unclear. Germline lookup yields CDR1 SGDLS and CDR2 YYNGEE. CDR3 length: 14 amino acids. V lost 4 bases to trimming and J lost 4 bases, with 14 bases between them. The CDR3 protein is CASSPPGVVTEAFF. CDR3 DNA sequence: TGTGCCAGCAGCCCCCCCGGTGTGGTCACTGAAGCTTTCTTT.

The CDR3 is CASSPSGGNLYGYTF. The CDR3 DNA reads as TGTGCCAGCAGTCCCAGTGGGGGGAACCTCTATGGCTACACCTTC. The chain employs TRBV6-5 and TRBJ1-2; perhaps TRBD1 as D (5 bases). The germline V gene encodes CDR1 MNHEY and CDR2 SVGAGI. There are 15 residues in the CDR3. V was clipped by 5 bases and J by 4 bases, with 17 bases between them.

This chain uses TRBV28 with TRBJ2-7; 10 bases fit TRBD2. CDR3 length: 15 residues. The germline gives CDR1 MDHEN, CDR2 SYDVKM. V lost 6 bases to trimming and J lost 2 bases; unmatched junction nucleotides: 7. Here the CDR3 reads CASSPSGRGTYEQYF. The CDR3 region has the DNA TGTGCCAGCAGCCCCAGCGGGAGGGGGACCTACGAGCAGTACTTC.